These 9 T cell receptor beta chains share one sample of origin, sequenced in a study of T cell repertoires in cytomegalovirus infection. TCRdb redid the calling of the reads with MiXCR, one entry per CDR3 protein. The sample yields some 400,000 distinct CDR3 sequences, under 40% seen once. Sequenced input: PBMCs. The receptors originated from a human donor in good health (CMV status not recorded). Some clones in this sample may be carry-over from other donors' samples.

This chain uses TRBV6-6 with TRBJ2-7; no definite D call. CDR3 length: 13 residues. Trimming removed 6 bases at V and 2 bases at J, with 11 bases between. CDR1 and CDR2 from the germline V gene are MNHNY and SVGAGI (reference sequence). CDR3 protein: CASRDVLPYEQYF. CDR3 sequence (DNA): TGTGCCAGCAGGGACGTCCTTCCCTACGAGCAGTACTTC.

The chain links TRBV20-1 to TRBJ2-5; D is unclear. Between the trimmed V and J ends, which lost 0 bases and 6 bases, there was a span of 14 bases. The germline CDR1 and CDR2 sequences are DFQATT and SNEGSKA (reference sequence). The CDR3 runs to 14 residues. CDR3 coding DNA: TGCAGTGCTAGAGATCCCGGGCAGATGAAGACCCAGTACTTC. Translation: CSARDPGQMKTQYF.

With regard to this clonotype: At one end, the junction sequence differs from germline, possibly due to a read error. This chain connects TRBV4-1 to TRBJ2-1, with D possibly being TRBD1 or TRBD2 (5 bases each). CDR1 is MGHRA, CDR2 YSYEKL, per germline. The CDR3 is made up of 17 amino acids. The CDR3 loop reads CARSHLHRDGSYNEQFF. DNA for the CDR3: TGCGCCAGAAGCCACCTTCACCGGGACGGCTCCTACAATGAGCAGTTCTTC.

The V gene is TRBV3-1, the J gene TRBJ1-1; D unclear. This CDR3 is built from 15 residues. CDR1 is LGHDT and CDR2 is YNNKEL in the germline V gene (reference sequence). Trimming pared 0 bases from V and 7 bases from J, leaving 15 bases between. Here the CDR3 DNA reads TGTGCCAGCAGCCAAGAAGGAGTTTCGGTCGGTGAAGCTTTCTTT. This translates into CASSQEGVSVGEAFF.

This clonotype came up a few times. This chain uses TRBV27 with TRBJ1-2, with 9 bases fitting TRBD1. V was pared by 5 bases and J by 8 bases, with 6 bases of the junction left unmatched. CDR3 length: 13 amino acids. Germline V gene data show CDR1 as MNHEY and CDR2 as SMNVEV (reference sequence). The CDR3 DNA sequence: TGTGCCAGCAGTCCCGGACAGGGGTGGGGCTACACCTTC. It encodes CASSPGQGWGYTF.

Comments on this clonotype: An end of the junction differs from the germline gene, which may be a read error. This sequence joins TRBV2 and TRBJ2-1; D is possibly TRBD1 (6 bases). Germline CDR1 reads SNHLY; CDR2 reads FYNNEI. The CDR3 loop spans 12 amino acids. CDR3 protein: CASRDRGTEHFF. The CDR3 DNA reads as TGTGCCAGCAGGGACAGAGGAACGGAGCATTTCTTC.

This clonotype was counted a few times. The chain joins TRBV19 to TRBJ2-2; TRBD2 aligns across 13 bases. The junction had 13 bases not matched to a gene; V was cut back by 3 bases and J by 6 bases. The CDR3 covers 19 residues. Per the germline V gene, CDR1 is LNHDA and CDR2 is SQIVND (reference sequence). CDR3 nucleotide sequence: TGTGCCAGTAGTATTATCGGACTAGCGGGGGATATGTTGCCCGGGGAGCTGTTTTTT. It encodes CASSIIGLAGDMLPGELFF.

This clonotype has a handful of counts. The chain combines TRBV9 with TRBJ2-1, with no clear D. CDR1 and CDR2 from the germline V gene are SGDLS and YYNGEE. The CDR3 covers 15 residues. The V end was cut by 3 bases, the J end by 4 bases, with 14 bases between. CDR3 DNA: TGTGCCAGCAGCGGGTCCTGGGCCACATACAATGAGCAGTTCTTC. Translating it yields CASSGSWATYNEQFF.

This chain joins TRBV7-9 and TRBJ2-1; D might be TRBD1 (6 bases). The CDR3 is 14 amino acids. V lost 5 bases to trimming and J lost 6 bases, with 14 bases between them. Germline CDR1 SEHNR, CDR2 FQNEAQ (reference sequence). The CDR3 sequence: CASSADRSPNEQFF. The CDR3 region has the DNA TGTGCCAGCAGCGCCGACAGGTCCCCCAATGAGCAGTTCTTC.